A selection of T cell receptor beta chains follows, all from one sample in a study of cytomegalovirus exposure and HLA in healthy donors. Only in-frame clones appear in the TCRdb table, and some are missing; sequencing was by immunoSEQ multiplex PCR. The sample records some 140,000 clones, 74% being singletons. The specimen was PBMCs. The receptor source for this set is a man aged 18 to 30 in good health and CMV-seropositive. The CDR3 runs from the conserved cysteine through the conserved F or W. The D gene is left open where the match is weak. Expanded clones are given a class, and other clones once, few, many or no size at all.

CASSDQGRIKGYTF TGTGCCAGCAGTGACCAAGGGAGGATAAAAGGCTACACCTTC TRBV6-4 . . TRBJ1-2 14
CASSEREGREDTQYF TGCGCCAGCAGCGAACGGGAGGGCCGGGAAGATACGCAGTATTTT TRBV4-3 . TRBD2 TRBJ2-3 15
CASGQGAETGELFF TGTGCCAGCGGCCAGGGGGCGGAGACCGGGGAGCTGTTTTTT TRBV28 . TRBD1 TRBJ2-2 14
CASSERAGATSSYEQYF TGTGCCAGCAGTGAAAGAGCGGGGGCGACGAGCTCCTACGAGCAGTACTTC TRBV6-1 once TRBD2 TRBJ2-7 17
CASSTYGESYGYTF TGTGCCAGCAGTACATACGGGGAGTCCTATGGCTACACCTTC TRBV6-5 many . TRBJ1-2 14
CASSEDGQGYSNQPQHF TGTGCCAGCAGTGAAGACGGACAGGGCTATAGCAATCAGCCCCAGCATTTT TRBV6-1 . TRBD1 TRBJ1-5 17
CAISVTISGGNTGELFF TGTGCCATCAGTGTCACTATCTCCGGGGGAAACACCGGGGAGCTGTTTTTT TRBV10-3 . . TRBJ2-2 17
CASSQKGLAGGYNEQFF TGCGCCAGCAGCCAGAAGGGACTAGCGGGGGGCTACAATGAGCAGTTCTTC TRBV4-1 . TRBD2 TRBJ2-1 17
CASSQTLTPTYEQYF TGTGCCAGCAGCCAAACACTGACACCGACCTACGAGCAGTACTTC TRBV6-5 . . TRBJ2-7 15
CASSFSRALGNNEQFF TGTGCCAGCAGCTTTTCGCGGGCACTGGGAAACAATGAGCAGTTCTTC TRBV5-8 . . TRBJ2-1 16
CASSSQVIGPQHF TGTGCCAGCAGTTCCCAGGTTATTGGGCCCCAGCATTTT TRBV6-5 . . TRBJ1-5 13
CASSPGTGGSLPRGYTF TGTGCCAGCAGCCCCGGCACAGGGGGCTCTCTGCCCAGGGGCTACACCTTC TRBV7-6 . TRBD1 TRBJ1-2 17
CASSRRLAGGNYEQYF TGTGCCAGCAGTAGGAGACTAGCGGGAGGGAACTACGAGCAGTACTTC TRBV28 . TRBD2 TRBJ2-7 16
CASSLVPGGAYNEQFF TGCGCCAGCAGCTTGGTCCCCGGGGGAGCTTACAATGAGCAGTTCTTC TRBV5-1 once . TRBJ2-1 16
CASSVGGQSSYNEQFF TGTGCCAGCAGCGTAGGGGGACAGAGCTCCTACAATGAGCAGTTCTTC TRBV9 few TRBD1 TRBJ2-1 16
CASSPTGVTDTQYF TGTGCCAGCTCCCCTACAGGGGTCACAGATACGCAGTATTTT TRBV18 once TRBD1 TRBJ2-3 14
CASSILGQGANTEAFF TGTGCCAGTAGTATCCTGGGACAGGGGGCTAATACTGAAGCTTTCTTT TRBV19 . TRBD1 TRBJ1-1 16
CASSSDGGEQYF TGTGCCAGCAGCTCGGACGGTGGGGAGCAGTACTTC TRBV5-4 . . TRBJ2-5 12
CASSSVRSNYGYTF TGTGCCAGCAGCTCTGTCCGGTCTAACTATGGCTACACCTTC TRBV7-9 . . TRBJ1-2 14
CASSPHLDRANQPQHF TGTGCCAGCAGTCCACATCTCGACAGAGCCAATCAGCCCCAGCATTTT TRBV27 . . TRBJ1-5 16
CSATSGAGGPNEQYF TGCAGCGCCACTTCGGGGGCAGGGGGCCCAAACGAGCAGTACTTC TRBV29-1 . TRBD1 TRBJ2-7 15
CASSRDFQETQYF TGTGCCAGCAGCCGGGACTTCCAAGAGACCCAGTACTTC TRBV7-9 . . TRBJ2-5 13
CASSPRLSGNTIYF TGTGCCAGCAGCCCTCGACTTTCTGGAAACACCATATATTTT TRBV14 . . TRBJ1-3 14
CSVRTGETRYF TGCAGCGTGAGGACAGGGGAGACCCGGTACTTC TRBV29-1 . TRBD1 TRBJ2-5 11
CASSLGQGSYGYTF TGTGCCAGCAGCCTGGGACAGGGGAGCTATGGCTACACCTTC TRBV5-8 . TRBD1 TRBJ1-2 14
CSVAPSGTYNEQFF TGCAGCGTTGCTCCTAGCGGAACTTACAATGAGCAGTTCTTC TRBV29-1 . TRBD2 TRBJ2-1 14
CASSAGLAGGEQYF TGTGCCAGCAGCGCCGGGCTAGCGGGAGGCGAGCAGTACTTC TRBV9 . TRBD2 TRBJ2-7 14
CASKILYRGKDSPLHF TGCGCCAGCAAGATTCTATACAGGGGTAAGGATTCACCCCTCCACTTT TRBV5-1 . TRBD1 TRBJ1-6 16
CASSPSETALYEQYF TGTGCCAGCAGCCCGTCCGAGACAGCCCTCTACGAGCAGTACTTC TRBV4-2 . . TRBJ2-7 15
CAWSVPFQGGGEKLFF TGTGCCTGGAGTGTACCTTTCCAGGGGGGAGGTGAAAAACTGTTTTTT TRBV30 . TRBD1 TRBJ1-4 16
CASSLSLAGAYNEQFF TGTGCCAGCAGTTTATCCCTAGCGGGGGCCTACAATGAGCAGTTCTTC TRBV27 . TRBD2 TRBJ2-1 16